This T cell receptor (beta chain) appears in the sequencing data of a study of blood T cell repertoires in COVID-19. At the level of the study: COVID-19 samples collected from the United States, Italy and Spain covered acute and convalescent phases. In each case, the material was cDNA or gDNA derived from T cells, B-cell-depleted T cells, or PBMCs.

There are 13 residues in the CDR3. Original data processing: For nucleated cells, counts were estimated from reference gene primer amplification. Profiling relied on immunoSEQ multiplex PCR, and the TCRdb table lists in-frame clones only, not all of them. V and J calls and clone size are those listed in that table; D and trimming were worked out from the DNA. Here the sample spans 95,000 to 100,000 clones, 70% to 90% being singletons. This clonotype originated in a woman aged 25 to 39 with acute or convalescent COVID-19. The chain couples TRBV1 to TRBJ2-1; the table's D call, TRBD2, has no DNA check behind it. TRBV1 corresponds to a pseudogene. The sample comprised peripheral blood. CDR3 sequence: CTTVAGGRDEQFF. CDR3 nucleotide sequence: TGCACCACTGTAGCGGGGGGCCGGGATGAGCAGTTCTTC.